This T cell receptor beta chain was identified in a study of T cell responses to AZD1222 COVID-19 vaccine. Study-wide results and limits: Donors skewed white British and female; clonal diversity was possibly underestimated.

Profiled with immunoSEQ multiplex PCR; TCRdb holds only in-frame clones, not every one. Here the sample spans 150,000 or so clones, about 88% being singletons. Germline CDR1 and CDR2: KGHSH and LQKENI. The length of the CDR3 is 16 residues. V was clipped by 3 bases and J by 1 base, with 12 bases between them. For this clone: The antigen remains unidentified.

The TCR sequence derives from an adult in good health. Sequencing used peripheral blood, obtained on day 0 of AZD1222 vaccination. The genes are TRBV18 and TRBJ1-4; D gene unclear. The CDR3 protein is CASSPYWGGTNEKLFF. The CDR3 region has the DNA TGTGCCAGCTCACCTTATTGGGGTGGAACTAATGAAAAACTGTTTTTT.